The 15 T cell receptor beta chains in this list originate from one sample, sequenced in a study of blood T cell repertoires in COVID-19. Assay: immunoSEQ multiplex PCR; the TCRdb copy retains only in-frame clones and omits some. The sample has about 41,000 clones, 70% to 90% seen once; the top ten hold about 4.5%. Input material: peripheral blood. These receptors came from a man aged 60-69 years with acute or convalescent COVID-19.

V is TRBV9 and J is TRBJ2-1; 9 bases are a match to TRBD2. CDR1 and CDR2 from the germline V gene are SGDLS and YYNGEE. V lost 0 bases and J lost 7; bases outside the gene matches: 8. The CDR3 extends over 16 amino acids. CDR3 sequence (DNA): TGTGCCAGCAGCGTAGTTGGCGGGGGGGCTGTTAATGAGCAGTTCTTC. Residues: CASSVVGGGAVNEQFF.

CDR3 sequence reads: CASSREGTEAFF. The CDR3 DNA reads as TGTGCCAGCTCTCGGGAGGGCACTGAAGCTTTCTTT. The V gene is TRBV18, the J gene TRBJ1-1; no firm D call. The germline CDR1 and CDR2 sequences are KGHSH and LQKENI. V gave up 6 bases and J gave up 4 bases, with 9 bases separating them. This CDR3 has 12 residues.

This chain connects TRBV12-3 or TRBV12-4 to TRBJ2-7; possibly TRBD1 for D (5 bases). Trimming removed 3 bases at V and 10 bases at J, with 10 bases between. This CDR3 is built from 11 residues. The CDR3 sequence is CASSFGAGQYF. CDR3 coding DNA: TGTGCCAGCAGTTTTGGGGCAGGCCAGTACTTC.

The chain joins TRBV6-2 or TRBV6-3 to TRBJ1-5, with D possibly being TRBD1 (6 bases). This CDR3 is built from 15 residues. Germline V lookup: CDR1 MNHEY, CDR2 SVGEGT. V lost 3 bases and J lost 1, with 10 bases in between. CDR3 bases: TGTGCCAGCAGTTATGGACAGAGCAGCAATCAGCCCCAGCATTTT. Protein product: CASSYGQSSNQPQHF.

This chain joins TRBV7-2 and TRBJ1-2; D remains ambiguous. CDR3 length: 12 residues. V lost 2 bases and J 5 bases, leaving 6 bases between the germline ends. Germline CDR1 and CDR2: SGHTA and FQGNSA. In nucleotides, the CDR3 is TGTGCCAGCAGCTTACTCGGGTATGGCTACACCTTC. Protein: CASSLLGYGYTF.

This rearrangement joins TRBV13 to TRBJ2-3; TRBD2 matches at 11 bases. V was pared by 4 bases and J by 4 bases, with 7 bases of the junction left unmatched. From germline, CDR1 is PRHDT and CDR2 FYEKMQ (reference sequence). The CDR3 contains 16 residues. This CDR3 is CASSSRLAGISDTQYF. The CDR3 nucleotides read TGTGCCAGCAGCTCCCGACTAGCGGGGATCTCAGATACGCAGTATTTT.

In DNA, the CDR3 is TGTGCCAGCAGCATGACGGTTATGGGGGGCACTGAAGCTTTCTTT. It yields the protein CASSMTVMGGTEAFF. The chain is built from TRBV7-2 and TRBJ1-1; a possible D gene is TRBD1 (5 bases). The length of the CDR3 is 15 residues. CDR1 and CDR2 (germline): SGHTA, FQGNSA. Trimming left V 5 bases short and J 4 bases short, with 17 bases between. The full variable domain, with the rest looked up from reference TRBV7-2 and TRBJ1-1, is GAGVSQSPSNKVTEKGKDVELRCDPISGHTALYWYRQSLGQGLEFLIYFQGNSAPDKSGLPSDRFSAERTGGSVSTLTIQRTQQEDSAVYLCASSMTVMGGTEAFFGQGTRLTVV.

The rearrangement joins TRBV9 to TRBJ2-5, with 10 positions matching TRBD2. CDR3 size: 16 residues. Germline V lookup: CDR1 SGDLS, CDR2 YYNGEE. V gave up 0 bases and J gave up 4 bases; unmatched junction bases: 6. CDR3 sequence: CASSVAWLAGAETQYF. CDR3 nucleotide sequence: TGTGCCAGCAGCGTAGCTTGGCTAGCGGGGGCAGAGACCCAGTACTTC.

The chain carries TRBV19 and TRBJ1-2, with 9 bases aligning to TRBD1. CDR1 LNHDA and CDR2 SQIVND come from the germline V gene (reference sequence). The CDR3 has 15 amino acids. V trimming: 4 bases; J trimming: 4 bases; junction bases outside the gene matches: 7. The CDR3 coding sequence is TGTGCCAGTAGTACAGGGACAGGGAGGAGCTATGGCTACACCTTC. Amino acid sequence: CASSTGTGRSYGYTF.

The rearrangement joins TRBV18 to TRBJ1-2; the D is unclear. Germline CDR1 reads KGHSH; CDR2 reads LQKENI. V lost 3 bases to trimming and J lost 13 bases, with 15 bases between them. The CDR3 is 12 amino acids. The CDR3 loop reads CASSPGAKRGTF. CDR3 bases: TGTGCCAGCTCACCGGGTGCCAAACGGGGCACCTTC.

This clone was recorded only once. The gene calls are TRBV5-1 and TRBJ2-2; TRBD1 aligns across 8 bases. The CDR3 length is 15 residues. Trimming at V came to 4 bases and at J to 4 bases, leaving 6 bases not matched to a gene. From germline, CDR1 is SGHRS and CDR2 YFSETQ. In DNA, the CDR3 is TGCGCCAGCAGCAGAGGACAGGGTGGCACCGGGGAGCTGTTTTTT. Translation: CASSRGQGGTGELFF.

The V and J genes are TRBV29-1 and TRBJ1-1; the D gene is possibly TRBD1 (5 bases). V was shortened by 4 bases and J by 3 bases, with 12 bases between the two germline ends. The CDR3 spans 13 residues. The germline gives CDR1 SQVTM, CDR2 ANQGSEA. The DNA of the CDR3 is TGCAGCGTTGTCCGGGGGTCGGACACTGAAGCTTTCTTT. This gives the protein CSVVRGSDTEAFF.

This clone was seen a single time. The chain's CDR3 is CASSPLGTTYEQYF. The DNA of the CDR3 is TGTGCCAGCAGCCCCTTAGGGACAACCTACGAGCAGTACTTC. The chain joins TRBV25-1 to TRBJ2-7, with D perhaps matching TRBD1 (6 bases). Trimming stripped 6 bases from V and 2 bases from J, with 14 bases between. Germline CDR1 and CDR2: MGHDK and SYGVNS. The length of the CDR3 is 14 residues.

This chain joins TRBV11-2 and TRBJ2-7; D ambiguous. The CDR3 runs 11 residues. With 5 bases removed from V and 3 bases from J, the gap between germline ends came to 5 bases. Looked up from germline, CDR1 is SGHAT and CDR2 is FQNNGV. Written as DNA, the CDR3 is TGTGCCAGCAGCCCGGGCTACGAGCAGTACTTC. Protein product: CASSPGYEQYF.

V is TRBV4-3 and J is TRBJ2-1, with 14 nucleotides matching TRBD2. Unmatched junction bases numbered 6, after V lost 3 bases and J lost 8 bases. CDR1 is LGHNA, CDR2 YSLEER, per germline. The CDR3 runs to 16 residues. In nucleotides, the CDR3 is TGCGCCAGCAGCCACGGACTAGCGGGGGGCTTGGATGAGCAGTTCTTC. Its translation is CASSHGLAGGLDEQFF.